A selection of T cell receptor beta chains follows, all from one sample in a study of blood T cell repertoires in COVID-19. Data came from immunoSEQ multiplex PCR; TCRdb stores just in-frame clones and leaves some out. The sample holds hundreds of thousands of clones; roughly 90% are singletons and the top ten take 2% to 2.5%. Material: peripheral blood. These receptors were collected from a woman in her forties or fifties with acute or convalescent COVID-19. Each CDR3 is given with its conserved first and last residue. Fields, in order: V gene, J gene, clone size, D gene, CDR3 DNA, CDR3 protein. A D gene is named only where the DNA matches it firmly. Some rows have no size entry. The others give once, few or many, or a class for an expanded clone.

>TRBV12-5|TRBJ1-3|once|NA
TGTGCTAGTGGTTTGGTACGAGGAGGAAACACCATATATTTT
CASGLVRGGNTIYF
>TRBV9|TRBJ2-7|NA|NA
TGTGCCAGCAGCGTAGGTTTCCAGACAGGCTACGAGCAGTACTTC
CASSVGFQTGYEQYF
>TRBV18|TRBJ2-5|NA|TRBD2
TGTGCCAGCTCACCGCCGGGACTAGCGGGGGCCGGGGAGACCCAGTACTTC
CASSPPGLAGAGETQYF
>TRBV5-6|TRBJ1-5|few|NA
TGTGCCAGCAGCTTAATTGGGGGGGATCAGCCCCAGCATTTT
CASSLIGGDQPQHF
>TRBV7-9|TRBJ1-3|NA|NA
TGTGCCAGCAGCTTCCCAGGGAGAAACACCATATATTTT
CASSFPGRNTIYF
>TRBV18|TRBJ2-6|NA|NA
TGTGCCAGCTCACCCCAACAGGTTCTGAGCTCTGGGGCCAACGTCCTGACTTTC
CASSPQQVLSSGANVLTF
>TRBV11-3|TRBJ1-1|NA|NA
TGTGCCAGCAGTTATGACAGGAACACTGAAGCTTTCTTT
CASSYDRNTEAFF
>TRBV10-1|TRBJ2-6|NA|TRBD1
TGCGCCAGCAGTGAACCCGGGACAGGGCCGAGGGCCAACGTCCTGACTTTC
CASSEPGTGPRANVLTF
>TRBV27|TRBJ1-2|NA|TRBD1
TGTGCCAGCAGTTTATCGGACAGGGTTCGAAATAACTATGGCTACACCTTC
CASSLSDRVRNNYGYTF
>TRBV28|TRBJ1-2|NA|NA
TGTGCCAGCAGTTTTTCAGGCGGCTACACCTTC
CASSFSGGYTF
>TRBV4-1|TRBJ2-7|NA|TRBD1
TGCGCCAGCAGCCAAGATCGGACAGGGCAGTACGAGCAGTACTTC
CASSQDRTGQYEQYF
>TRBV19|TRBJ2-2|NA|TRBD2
TGTGCCACCAAAGCGAAGCGGGAGTTTGAGATCGGGGAGCTGTTTTTT
CATKAKREFEIGELFF
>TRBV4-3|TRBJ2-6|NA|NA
TGCGCCAGCAGCCAAGGCGTATCTGGGGCCAACGTCCTGACTTTC
CASSQGVSGANVLTF
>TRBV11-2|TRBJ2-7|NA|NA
TGTGCCAGCAGCTTAGGTTCTGCAGGGGGGTGGTACGAGCAGTACTTC
CASSLGSAGGWYEQYF
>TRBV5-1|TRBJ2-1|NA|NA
TGCGCCAGCAGCTTGGTTTGGGGGCCGGGCAATGAGCAGTTCTTC
CASSLVWGPGNEQFF
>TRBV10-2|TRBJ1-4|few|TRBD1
TGCGCCAGCAGTGGGACAGGGGCCTATAATGAAAAACTGTTTTTT
CASSGTGAYNEKLFF
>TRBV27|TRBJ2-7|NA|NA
TGTGCCAGCAGTCCCTGGGGCAGGACCTACGAGCAGTACTTC
CASSPWGRTYEQYF
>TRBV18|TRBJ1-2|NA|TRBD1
TGTGCCAGCTCACCCGCCGGGACAGGGGGCCTCTACACCTTC
CASSPAGTGGLYTF
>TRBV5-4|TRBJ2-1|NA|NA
TGTGCCAGCAGCTTGTTGGGCGTCGACAATGAGCAGTTCTTC
CASSLLGVDNEQFF
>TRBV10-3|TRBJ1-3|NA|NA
TGTGCCATCAGTGAGTCAGGGGGCTCTGGAAACACCATATATTTT
CAISESGGSGNTIYF
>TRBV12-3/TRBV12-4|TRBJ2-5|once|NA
TGTGCCAGCAGTTTCACCCTACAAGAGACCCAGTACTTC
CASSFTLQETQYF
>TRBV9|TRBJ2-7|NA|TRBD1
TGTGCCAGCAGCATAAAAGGACAGGCCGAGCAGTACTTC
CASSIKGQAEQYF
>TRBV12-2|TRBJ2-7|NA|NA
TGTGCAAGTCGCTGTAATGGGCAAAGCAAAGGCTACGAGCAGTACTTC
CASRCNGQSKGYEQYF
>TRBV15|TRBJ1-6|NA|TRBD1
TGTGCCACCAGCAGGGGACAGGAGTATAATTCACCCCTCCACTTT
CATSRGQEYNSPLHF
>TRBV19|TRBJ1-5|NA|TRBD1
TGTGCCAGTAGGAAACAGGGGGCGATTCAGCCCCAGCATTTT
CASRKQGAIQPQHF
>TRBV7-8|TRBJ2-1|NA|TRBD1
TGTGCCAGCAGCTCTATTTCCGGACAGGTAATGCACAATGAGCAGTTCTTC
CASSSISGQVMHNEQFF
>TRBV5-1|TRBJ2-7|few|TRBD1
TGCGCCAGCAGCCGGGGACAGGGGGTCTACGAGCAGTACTTC
CASSRGQGVYEQYF
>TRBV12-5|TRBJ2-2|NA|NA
TGTGCTAGTGGTTTTACTGGGGAGCTGTTTTTT
CASGFTGELFF
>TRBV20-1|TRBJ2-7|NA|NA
TGCAGTGCTAGAGGGGGCAACGAGCAGTACTTC
CSARGGNEQYF